This T cell receptor beta chain was recorded in a study of shared clonotypes between healthy human individuals. General study findings and limits: Enrolling few donors narrowed the genetic and exposure-history diversity that was represented.

The donors were adults (healthy and HIV-negative) with no recent acute infections or vaccinations. As for this clone: The antigen remains undetermined.

Clones were sequenced by immunoSEQ multiplex PCR, and TCRdb holds only the in-frame ones, with some missing. The repertoire holds about 640,000 clones, 72% seen once, with under 2% in the top ten. Germline CDR1 is WSHSY and CDR2 is SAAADI. V dropped 3 bases and J dropped 1 base, with 13 bases sitting between them. The CDR3 runs 15 residues. The sample was memory CD4+ T cells sorted from blood. Regarding subset: CD45RA-negative fraction. The clonotype was recovered from a woman aged 30 to 39 in good health. The gene calls are TRBV10-2 and TRBJ2-7; the D gene is possibly TRBD1 (5 bases). The CDR3 nucleotides are TGCGCCAGCAGTGAAGCGAGACAGTCATCCTACGAGCAGTACTTC. Protein: CASSEARQSSYEQYF.